This TCR beta chain comes out of a study of T cells after yellow fever vaccination. TCRdb re-called the 5' RACE reads through MiXCR, storing one row per CDR3 protein. The table records 250,000 to 400,000 distinct CDR3 sequences, approximately 4% of them present only once. The CDR3 loop spans 15 amino acids. V was clipped by 5 bases and J by 3 bases, with 16 bases between them. Germline V gene data show CDR1 as SGHTA and CDR2 as FQGNSA. This clonotype was detected a few times. This chain links TRBV7-2 with TRBJ1-2; D uncertain. Sequences were derived from PBMCs, sampled 5 days after the yellow fever booster vaccination. This sequence originates from a man younger than 35 who received the YFV17D yellow fever vaccine. The DNA of the CDR3 is TGTGCCAGCAGCCCAGACACCCCACGGGACTATGGCTACACCTTC. This encodes CASSPDTPRDYGYTF.